This T cell receptor beta chain emerged from a study of PD-1 blockade in classical Hodgkin lymphoma. Comments on this clone: Its antigen is undetermined.

Germline assignment: CDR1 MNHNS and CDR2 SASEGT. V was cut by 7 bases and J by 9 bases, with 13 bases left in between. The CDR3 contains 11 residues. Points from the study as a whole: Nivolumab starters within 1 year of ASCT were excluded.

TCRdb's table, derived via immunoSEQ multiplex PCR, lists solely in-frame clones and lacks some. This repertoire shows 25,000 to 35,000 clones, around 80% found once; its top ten account for around a sixth. The time point is: cycle 4 day 1 (C4D1), after more than 5 weeks of nivolumab. Each patient relapsed following autologous stem cell transplantation, and prior brentuximab vedotin exposure differed. The sequences come from peripheral blood mononuclear cells (PBMCs), collected before the fourth cycle of nivolumab. This TCR came from a human donor with classical Hodgkin lymphoma. J is TRBJ2-7 and V is TRBV6-1, with D maybe TRBD2 (5 bases). In DNA, the CDR3 is TGTGCCAGCACCTTCCTAGCTGGGCAGTACTTC. Translation: CASTFLAGQYF.